This T cell receptor beta chain was observed in a study of cytomegalovirus exposure and HLA in healthy donors. Study background: Among the approximately 400 genotyped donors, about 81% were placed in the Caucasian-associated ancestry cluster. Study outcomes and limitations: Overall, approximately 180 TCR beta chains were annotated as cytomegalovirus-associated. Later analysis suggested links between common viral pathogens and several top significant clusters. Among TCR beta chains of equal frequency, HLA-associated ones were more clonally expanded in a later analysis.

Primers for the PCR totalled 60 Vbeta and 13 Jbeta. Produced via immunoSEQ multiplex PCR; TCRdb's table is partial and in-frame only. Of some 99,000 clones in the sample, 81% are singletons; the top ten hold roughly 2.2%. Trimming took off 5 bases at V and 6 bases at J, with 17 bases between the two ends. Per the germline V gene, CDR1 is SGHTA and CDR2 is FQGNSA. The CDR3 spans 15 residues. To note about this clone: Its antigen is unidentified.

Specimen: PBMCs. This TCR was sampled from a woman between 25 and 40 years old in good health and CMV-seronegative. V gene TRBV7-2 combines with J gene TRBJ2-1, with a tentative D call TRBD2 (5 bases). The CDR3 spells CASSPSTGLLNEQFF. The CDR3 DNA sequence: TGTGCCAGCAGCCCGAGTACCGGACTCCTCAATGAGCAGTTCTTC.